What follows describes a single T cell receptor beta chain. The antigen is undetermined. This entry comes from a study of CD8+ T cells in alopecia areata. As for the study in general: Treated patients were given oral tofacitinib, which was dosed at 5 to 10 mg twice daily.

Treatment noted: oral pan-JAK inhibitor, 5-10 mg twice daily. Peripheral blood, together with lesional scalp punch biopsies, was collected from alopecia areata patients. Study-level points and caveats: Throughout tofacitinib, many expanded lesional clones continued to persist in scalp and blood.

Investigators isolated RNA and reverse transcribed it into cDNA to act as the sequencing template. Profiled with immunoSEQ multiplex PCR; TCRdb holds only in-frame clones, not every one. The sample records some 170,000 clones, approximately 55% being singletons. Sequencing used CD8+ T cells sorted from blood, obtained at week 24, from a patient treated with tofacitinib. The sequence was obtained from a human donor with alopecia areata.

The CDR3 reads CASSYKGNQPQHF. CDR3 in DNA: TGTGCCAGCAGTTATAAAGGCAATCAGCCCCAGCATTTT. V usage is TRBV6-5 and J usage is TRBJ1-5; D uncertain. Germline CDR1 and CDR2: MNHEY and SVGAGI. Trimming pared 3 bases from V and 2 bases from J, leaving 5 bases between. The CDR3 is 13 amino acids.